These 28 T cell receptor beta chains were all obtained from the same sample, sequenced in a study of cytomegalovirus exposure and HLA in healthy donors. This PCR relied on a set of 60 Vbeta primers and 13 Jbeta primers. Here immunoSEQ multiplex PCR was the method, and the copy in TCRdb shows in-frame clones only, minus some. The table records around 200,000 clones, more than 60% of them present only once. What was sequenced was PBMCs. The receptors come from a girl aged 2-10 years in good health and CMV-seronegative.

CDR3 nucleotide sequence: TGTGCCAGCAGCAATTCCCACAGTCGGTCCAGCACAGATACGCAGTATTTT. Translated, it gives CASSNSHSRSSTDTQYF. The chain recombines TRBV21-1 with TRBJ2-3; TRBD1 is taken as the D call from the table, unchecked against the DNA. TRBV21-1 is a recognized pseudogene. The CDR3 is 17 residues long.

The chain carries TRBV14 and TRBJ1-1, with TRBD1 matching 7 bases. V lost 4 bases and J lost 10; bases outside the gene matches: 15. The length of the CDR3 is 15 residues. Germline V gene lookup returns CDR1 SGHDN and CDR2 FVKESK. DNA for the CDR3: TGTGCCAGCAGCCCATCCCGGACAGGTGGGGGTTTAGCTTTCTTT. As protein: CASSPSRTGGGLAFF.

The chain combines TRBV5-6 with TRBJ2-7; 8 nucleotides align to TRBD1. Trimming at V came to 4 bases and at J to 2 bases, leaving 8 bases not matched to a gene. This CDR3 is built from 15 residues. Germline V gene sequence: CDR1 SGHDT, CDR2 YYEEEE. The CDR3 reads CASSLTGQGTYEQYF. CDR3 DNA sequence: TGTGCCAGCAGCCTAACTGGACAGGGCACCTACGAGCAGTACTTC.

This clone was seen more than once but under ten times. J is TRBJ2-4 and V is TRBV5-1; TRBD2 is a possible D gene (6 bases). CDR3 length equals 15 residues. Germline V lookup: CDR1 SGHRS, CDR2 YFSETQ. The V and J ends lost 1 base and 3 bases respectively, with 11 bases between them. In nucleotides, the CDR3 is TGCGCCAGCAGCTTGAATAGGGGAGGCAAAAACATTCAGTACTTC. As protein: CASSLNRGGKNIQYF. Full variable domain (missing parts from reference TRBV5-1 and TRBJ2-4): KAGVTQTPRYLIKTRGQQVTLSCSPISGHRSVSWYQQTPGQGLQFLFEYFSETQRNKGNFPGRFSGRQFSNSRSEMNVSTLELGDSALYLCASSLNRGGKNIQYFGAGTRLSVL.

The chain is built from TRBV6-1 and TRBJ1-5; D remains ambiguous. This CDR3 contains 13 residues. Trimming took 6 bases from V and 6 from J, leaving 12 bases between them. Germline CDR1 MNHNS, CDR2 SASEGT. CDR3 amino acids: CASRGGDPQPQHF. CDR3 nucleotide sequence: TGTGCCAGCAGGGGCGGGGATCCTCAGCCCCAGCATTTT.

The chain has TRBV6-5 and TRBJ1-2, with D uncertain. CDR1 is MNHEY and CDR2 is SVGAGI in the germline V gene. Trimming stripped 7 bases from V and 3 bases from J, with 15 bases between. The CDR3 is made up of 14 amino acids. CDR3 in DNA: TGTGCCAGCACCACGAACCCGGGATACTATGGCTACACCTTC. This sequence encodes CASTTNPGYYGYTF.

This clone appeared a single time. The chain combines TRBV7-9 with TRBJ2-7; no definite D call. Germline lookup yields CDR1 SEHNR and CDR2 FQNEAQ (reference sequence). The CDR3 is 13 amino acids. V was pared by 0 bases and J by 7 bases, with 10 bases between. CDR3 loop: CASSLAQPGEQYF. For the CDR3, the DNA is TGTGCCAGCAGCTTAGCACAGCCTGGGGAGCAGTACTTC. The variable domain in full, completed from reference TRBV7-9 and TRBJ2-7, reads DTGVSQNPRHKITKRGQNVTFRCDPISEHNRLYWYRQTLGQGPEFLTYFQNEAQLEKSRLLSDRFSAERPKGSFSTLEIQRTEQGDSAMYLCASSLAQPGEQYFGPGTRLTVT.

V usage is TRBV29-1 and J usage is TRBJ1-4; D call uncertain. The germline gives CDR1 SQVTM, CDR2 ANQGSEA. V was cut by 6 bases and J by 0 bases, with 5 bases left in between. The CDR3 is 12 amino acids. This CDR3 is CSVYSTNEKLFF. The CDR3 DNA is TGCAGCGTATACTCAACTAATGAAAAACTGTTTTTT. The full variable domain, with the rest looked up from reference TRBV29-1 and TRBJ1-4, is SAVISQKPSRDICQRGTSLTIQCQVDSQVTMMFWYRQQPGQSLTLIATANQGSEATYESGFVIDKFPISRPNLTFSTLTVSNMSPEDSSIYLCSVYSTNEKLFFGSGTQLSVL.

This clone was observed a single time. J is TRBJ1-1 and V is TRBV5-4, with no clear D. The CDR3 totals 14 residues. The germline V gene encodes CDR1 SGHNT and CDR2 YYREEE (reference sequence). V lost 2 bases, J lost 1 base, and 9 bases lay in between. CDR3 protein: CASSLMATNTEAFF. The CDR3 region has the DNA TGTGCCAGCAGCTTAATGGCAACGAACACTGAAGCTTTCTTT.

This clone was detected only once. V and J are TRBV5-4 and TRBJ1-2; tentatively, D is TRBD1 (6 bases). CDR3 length: 15 residues. Germline CDR1 and CDR2: SGHNT and YYREEE (reference sequence). Trimming took off 0 bases at V and 7 bases at J, with 16 bases between the two ends. CDR3 bases: TGTGCCAGCAGCTTGGTGGCAGGGGCGGGTGGTGGCTACACCTTC. Translated, it gives CASSLVAGAGGGYTF.

This sequence joins TRBV7-9 and TRBJ1-4; 8 bases map to TRBD1. Germline CDR1 is SEHNR and CDR2 is FQNEAQ (reference sequence). Germline trimming cut 3 bases from V and 7 bases from J; bases unmatched to any gene: 4. The CDR3 extends over 14 amino acids. The CDR3 bases are TGTGCCAGCAGCTTCGGGACAGGAATTGAAAAACTGTTTTTT. This encodes CASSFGTGIEKLFF. Based on the CDR3 plus reference TRBV7-9 and TRBJ1-4, the full variable domain is DTGVSQNPRHKITKRGQNVTFRCDPISEHNRLYWYRQTLGQGPEFLTYFQNEAQLEKSRLLSDRFSAERPKGSFSTLEIQRTEQGDSAMYLCASSFGTGIEKLFFGSGTQLSVL.

V is TRBV5-6 and J is TRBJ2-7; no clear D. With 4 bases removed from V and 0 bases from J, the gap between germline ends came to 17 bases. CDR3 length: 16 amino acids. In germline, CDR1 is SGHDT, CDR2 YYEEEE. The CDR3 coding sequence is TGTGCCAGCAGCCCTGTGTCTACAGCAACCTCCTACGAGCAGTACTTC. This translates into CASSPVSTATSYEQYF. Based on the CDR3 plus reference TRBV5-6 and TRBJ2-7, the full variable domain is DAGVTQSPTHLIKTRGQQVTLRCSPKSGHDTVSWYQQALGQGPQFIFQYYEEEERQRGNFPDRFSGHQFPNYSSELNVNALLLGDSALYLCASSPVSTATSYEQYFGPGTRLTVT.

This clone has only a few counts. The chain joins TRBV2 to TRBJ2-7; TRBD2 aligns across 9 bases. Germline V gives CDR1 SNHLY, CDR2 FYNNEI. Trimming at V came to 5 bases and at J to 7 bases, leaving 6 bases not matched to a gene. The CDR3 sequence is 13 residues long. CDR3 DNA: TGTGCCAGCAGTCAGTTTACTAGCGGGGAGCAGTACTTC. It codes for CASSQFTSGEQYF.

This sequence joins TRBV4-2 and TRBJ2-1; 8 bases map to TRBD2. After removal of 0 bases from V and 3 bases from J, the junction contained 4 bases not matched to a gene. Germline V lookup: CDR1 LGHNA, CDR2 YNFKEQ. CDR3 length: 16 residues. The CDR3 here is CASSQEERGGYNEQFF. CDR3 DNA sequence: TGTGCCAGCAGCCAAGAGGAACGGGGGGGCTACAATGAGCAGTTCTTC.

The chain uses TRBV5-4 and TRBJ1-2; the D is unclear. CDR1 SGHNT and CDR2 YYREEE come from the germline V gene (reference sequence). V lost 6 bases to trimming and J lost 4 bases, with 13 bases between them. The CDR3 covers 13 residues. CDR3 in DNA: TGTGCCAGCACCTCTGAGGGAGGCTATGGCTACACCTTC. It translates to CASTSEGGYGYTF.

This sequence joins TRBV6-1 and TRBJ2-7; D is possibly TRBD1 (9 bases). Trimming stripped 8 bases from V and 9 bases from J, with 23 bases between. The CDR3 length is 14 residues. CDR1 is MNHNS, CDR2 SASEGT, per germline. The CDR3 spells CASLGQGGGRLQYF. The CDR3 nucleotides read TGTGCCAGCCTGGGACAGGGCGGCGGGAGGCTGCAGTACTTC.

This clone was recorded a few times. CDR3 sequence (DNA): TGTGCCAGCAGTTACGCCTACTCCTACGAGCAGTACTTC. It is translated as CASSYAYSYEQYF. This rearrangement joins TRBV27 to TRBJ2-7; unclear D gene. V lost 4 bases, J lost 0 bases, and 7 bases lay in between. The length of the CDR3 is 13 residues. Germline V gene lookup returns CDR1 MNHEY and CDR2 SMNVEV (reference sequence).

The sample holds one count of this clone. This chain links TRBV11-2 with TRBJ1-2; D may be TRBD1 (5 bases). Germline values: CDR1 SGHAT, CDR2 FQNNGV. The germline V and J ends were trimmed by 6 bases and 2 bases, with 28 bases remaining between them. CDR3 length equals 19 residues. In DNA form, the CDR3 reads TGTGCCAGCAGTTCTATAAGGGGTGGCCCCGTAAATCGGAACTATGGCTACACCTTC. The encoded protein is CASSSIRGGPVNRNYGYTF.

This clone has a handful of counts. V and J are TRBV9 and TRBJ2-6, with 7 positions matching TRBD1. The CDR3 spans 15 residues. Germline-derived CDR1 and CDR2 are SGDLS and YYNGEE. V dropped 3 bases and J dropped 0; count of bases not matched to a gene: 0. The CDR3 sequence: CASSGDSSGANVLTF. The DNA for the CDR3 is TGTGCCAGCAGCGGGGACAGCTCTGGGGCCAACGTCCTGACTTTC.

The chain joins TRBV2 to TRBJ2-5, with 13 bases fitting TRBD2. Germline CDR1 and CDR2: SNHLY and FYNNEI. This CDR3 contains 19 residues. V shed 0 bases and J 0 bases; nucleotides not matched to a gene: 7. The CDR3 sequence: CASSEAGTSGVAYQETQYF. CDR3 sequence (DNA): TGTGCCAGCAGTGAAGCAGGGACTAGCGGGGTGGCGTACCAAGAGACCCAGTACTTC.

The J gene is TRBJ2-5, the V gene TRBV6-1, with a possible D match to TRBD2 (6 bases). The V gene's germline CDR1 is MNHNS and CDR2 SASEGT. CDR3 length equals 15 residues. V lost 6 bases and J 5 bases, leaving 19 bases between the germline ends. CDR3 in amino acids: CASSGGGLFSETQYF. The CDR3 region has the DNA TGTGCCAGCAGCGGGGGTGGACTATTTTCGGAGACCCAGTACTTC.

V usage is TRBV29-1 and J usage is TRBJ2-7; 8 positions agree with TRBD1. Trimming removed 6 bases from V and 6 bases from J; junction bases left unmatched: 7. Germline values: CDR1 SQVTM, CDR2 ANQGSEA. The CDR3 totals 12 residues. This chain's CDR3 is CSVTAGTGEQYF. CDR3 coding DNA: TGCAGCGTCACTGCCGGGACAGGCGAGCAGTACTTC.

Concerning this clone: The junction shows a germline mismatch at one end, possibly a read error. J is TRBJ1-5 and V is TRBV7-9, with a possible D match to TRBD1 (5 bases). Germline assignment: CDR1 SEHNR and CDR2 FQNEAQ (reference sequence). CDR3 length: 17 amino acids. CDR3 residues: CSSSPILGGHRGGPQHF. DNA for the CDR3: TGTTCCAGCAGCCCCATCCTGGGTGGGCACCGCGGGGGGCCCCAGCATTTT.

V and J are TRBV2 and TRBJ2-3; 12 bases fit TRBD2. CDR3 length: 18 amino acids. Germline-derived CDR1 and CDR2 are SNHLY and FYNNEI. The V segment lost 7 bases and the J segment 1 base; nucleotides outside the gene matches: 12. DNA of the CDR3: TGTGCCAGCACTTGGACTAGCGGGGATCGGAGGGGCACAGATACGCAGTATTTT. Protein sequence: CASTWTSGDRRGTDTQYF.

The chain combines TRBV6-1 with TRBJ2-7; D gene unclear. CDR1 and CDR2 (germline): MNHNS, SASEGT. This CDR3 is built from 12 residues. V was cut by 7 bases and J by 6 bases, with 13 bases left in between. CDR3 sequence: CASKERGGEQYF. The CDR3 DNA reads as TGTGCCAGCAAAGAACGAGGCGGCGAGCAGTACTTC.

This clone was detected once. The rearrangement joins TRBV4-2 to TRBJ2-1, with a weak D call TRBD1 (6 bases). CDR3 length: 14 amino acids. Per germline, CDR1 LGHNA and CDR2 YNFKEQ. The V gene lost 6 bases and the J gene lost 1 base, with 10 bases spanning the gap. CDR3 nucleotides: TGTGCCAGCAGTCCCAGGGGTTCCTACAATGAGCAGTTCTTC. This codes for CASSPRGSYNEQFF.

The chain joins TRBV7-2 to TRBJ2-6, with 7 positions matching TRBD1. Losses at the gene ends were 2 bases for V and 1 base for J; bases not matched to a gene: 5. Germline V gene sequence: CDR1 SGHTA, CDR2 FQGNSA. CDR3 size: 17 residues. CDR3 bases: TGTGCCAGCAGCTTACCCCGACAGGGATCTGGGGCCAACGTCCTGACTTTC. The encoded protein is CASSLPRQGSGANVLTF.

The V and J genes are TRBV4-1 and TRBJ1-2; 7 bases are shared with TRBD1. Germline-derived CDR1 and CDR2 are MGHRA and YSYEKL. Unmatched junction bases numbered 9, after V lost 3 bases and J lost 8 bases. CDR3 size: 14 residues. The CDR3 nucleotides are TGCGCCAGCAGCCAGTATGTGAGGGGGCAGGGCTACACCTTC. Its protein is CASSQYVRGQGYTF.